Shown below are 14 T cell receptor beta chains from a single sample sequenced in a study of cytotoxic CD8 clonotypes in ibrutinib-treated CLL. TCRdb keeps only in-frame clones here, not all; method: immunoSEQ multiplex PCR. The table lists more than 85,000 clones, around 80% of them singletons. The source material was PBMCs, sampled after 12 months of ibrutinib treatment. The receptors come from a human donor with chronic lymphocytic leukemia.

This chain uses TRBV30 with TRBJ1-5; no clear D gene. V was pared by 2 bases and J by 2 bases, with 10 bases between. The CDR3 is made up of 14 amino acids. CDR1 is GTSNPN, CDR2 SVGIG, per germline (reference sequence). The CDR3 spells CAWSSLAGNQPQHF. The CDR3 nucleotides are TGTGCCTGGAGTTCACTGGCAGGCAATCAGCCCCAGCATTTT.

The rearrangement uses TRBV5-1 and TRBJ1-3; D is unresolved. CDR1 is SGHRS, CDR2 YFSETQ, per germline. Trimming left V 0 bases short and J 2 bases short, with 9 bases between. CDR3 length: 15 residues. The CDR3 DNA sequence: TGCGCCAGCAGCTTGGAGGGTCACACTGGAAACACCATATATTTT. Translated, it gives CASSLEGHTGNTIYF.

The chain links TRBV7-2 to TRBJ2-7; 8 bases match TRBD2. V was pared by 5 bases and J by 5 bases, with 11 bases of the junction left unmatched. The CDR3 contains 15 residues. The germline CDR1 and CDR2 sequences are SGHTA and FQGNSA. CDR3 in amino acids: CASSHPQRGIHEQYF. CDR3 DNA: TGTGCCAGCAGCCATCCCCAGCGGGGGATCCACGAGCAGTACTTC.

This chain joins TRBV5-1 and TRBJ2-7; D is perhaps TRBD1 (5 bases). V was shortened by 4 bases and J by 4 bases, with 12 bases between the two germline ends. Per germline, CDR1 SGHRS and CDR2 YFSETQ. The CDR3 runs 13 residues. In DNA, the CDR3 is TGCGCCAGCAGCCGTGGACAAGATTACGAGCAGTACTTC. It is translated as CASSRGQDYEQYF.

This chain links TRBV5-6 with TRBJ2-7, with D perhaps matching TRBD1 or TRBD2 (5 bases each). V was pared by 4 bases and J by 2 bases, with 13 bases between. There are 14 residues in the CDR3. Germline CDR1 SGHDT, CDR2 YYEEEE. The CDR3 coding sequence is TGTGCCAGCAGCCCGGGACCTGGGGCCTACGAGCAGTACTTC. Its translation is CASSPGPGAYEQYF.

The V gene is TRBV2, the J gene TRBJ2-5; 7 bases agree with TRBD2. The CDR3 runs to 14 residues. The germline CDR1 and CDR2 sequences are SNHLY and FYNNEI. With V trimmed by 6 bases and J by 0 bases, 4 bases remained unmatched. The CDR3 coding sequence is TGTGCCAGCAGCTCACTAGCGAACCAAGAGACCCAGTACTTC. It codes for CASSSLANQETQYF.

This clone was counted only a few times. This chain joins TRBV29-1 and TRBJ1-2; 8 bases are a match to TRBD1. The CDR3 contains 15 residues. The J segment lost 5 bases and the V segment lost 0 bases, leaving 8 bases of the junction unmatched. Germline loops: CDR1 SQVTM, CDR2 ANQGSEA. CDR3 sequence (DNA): TGCAGCGTTGAAGAGGAGTACAGGGGGGGGTATGGCTACACCTTC. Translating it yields CSVEEEYRGGYGYTF. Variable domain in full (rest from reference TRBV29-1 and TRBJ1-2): SAVISQKPSRDICQRGTSLTIQCQVDSQVTMMFWYRQQPGQSLTLIATANQGSEATYESGFVIDKFPISRPNLTFSTLTVSNMSPEDSSIYLCSVEEEYRGGYGYTFGSGTRLTVV.

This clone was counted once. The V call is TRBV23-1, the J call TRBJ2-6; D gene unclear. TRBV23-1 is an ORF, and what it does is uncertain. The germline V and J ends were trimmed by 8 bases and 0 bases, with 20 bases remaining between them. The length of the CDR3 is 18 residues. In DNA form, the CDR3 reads TGCGCCAGCTCCCCCGTAGAACCGCTTTTCTCTGGGGCCAACGTCCTGACTTTC. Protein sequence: CASSPVEPLFSGANVLTF.

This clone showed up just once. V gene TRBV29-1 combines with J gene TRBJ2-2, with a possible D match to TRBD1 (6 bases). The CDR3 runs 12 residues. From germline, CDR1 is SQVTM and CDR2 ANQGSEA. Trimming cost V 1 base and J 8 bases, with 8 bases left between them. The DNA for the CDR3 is TGCAGCGTTGAAGCGCAGGGGGGGGAGCTGTTTTTT. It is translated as CSVEAQGGELFF.

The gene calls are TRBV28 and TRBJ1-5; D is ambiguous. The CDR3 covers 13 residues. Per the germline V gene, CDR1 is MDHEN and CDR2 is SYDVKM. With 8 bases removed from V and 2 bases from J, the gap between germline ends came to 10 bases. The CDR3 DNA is TGTGCCAGCGGCCTTGAGGGCAATCAGCCCCAGCATTTT. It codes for CASGLEGNQPQHF. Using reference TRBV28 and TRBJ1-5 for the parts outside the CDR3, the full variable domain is DVKVTQSSRYLVKRTGEKVFLECVQDMDHENMFWYRQDPGLGLRLIYFSYDVKMKEKGDIPEGYSVSREKKERFSLILESASTNQTSMYLCASGLEGNQPQHFGDGTRLSIL.

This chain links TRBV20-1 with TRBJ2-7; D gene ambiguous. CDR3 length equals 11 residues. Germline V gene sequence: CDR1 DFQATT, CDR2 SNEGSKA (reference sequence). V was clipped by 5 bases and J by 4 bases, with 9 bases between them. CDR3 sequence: CSAHRSYEQYF. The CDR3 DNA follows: TGCAGTGCTCACCGGAGTTACGAGCAGTACTTC.

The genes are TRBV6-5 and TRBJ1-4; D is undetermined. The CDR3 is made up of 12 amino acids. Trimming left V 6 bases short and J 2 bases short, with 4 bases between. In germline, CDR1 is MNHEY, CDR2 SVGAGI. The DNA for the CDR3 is TGTGCCAGCAGCCGTACTAATGAAAAACTGTTTTTT. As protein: CASSRTNEKLFF.

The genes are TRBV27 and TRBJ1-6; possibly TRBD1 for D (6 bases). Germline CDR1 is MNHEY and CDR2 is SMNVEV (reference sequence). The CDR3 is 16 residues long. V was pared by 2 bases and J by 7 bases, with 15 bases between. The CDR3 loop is CASSLRGGGYNSPLHF. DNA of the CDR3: TGTGCCAGCAGTTTACGGGGAGGGGGGTACAATTCACCCCTCCACTTT.

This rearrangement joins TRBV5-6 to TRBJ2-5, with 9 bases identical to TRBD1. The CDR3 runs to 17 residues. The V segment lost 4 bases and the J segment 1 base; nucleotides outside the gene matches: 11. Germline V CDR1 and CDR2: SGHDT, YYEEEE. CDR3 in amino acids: CASSKGPGTGTQETQYF. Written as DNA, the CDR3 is TGTGCCAGCAGCAAAGGGCCCGGGACAGGGACCCAAGAGACCCAGTACTTC.